This T cell receptor (beta chain) was documented in a study of T cell responses to AZD1222 COVID-19 vaccine (dated by TCRdb to about 2021). Concerning the study at large: AZD1222 recipients whose second dose came at about 4 weeks and those whose second dose came at about 12 weeks were combined into one group, since spike-specific TCR depth and breadth did not differ between the two schedules. A total of approximately 240 trial participants underwent TCR sequencing, of whom more than 200 had received two doses of AZD1222 and about 26 had received two doses of the MenACWY control vaccine. Trial participants were enrolled by age into 18-55, 56-69 and 70-plus year subgroups, with approximately 160, 26 and 62 TCR-sequenced participants respectively. Results and caveats for the whole study, not just this receptor: A significant rise in spike-specific TCR breadth and depth was observed after two AZD1222 doses relative to day 0 and relative to MenACWY recipients. No day 14 peak-response samples were available, so repertoires were characterized only after the peak T cell response. Participants were mostly white British, with more females than males. The authors suggested clonal diversity may have been underestimated. The 56-69-year group was small, and its depth increase did not reach significance, likely because of low power. Only a handful of AZD1222 recipients were SARS-CoV-2 seropositive at baseline, limiting conclusions about previously exposed vaccinees. Epitopes outside the regions mutated in the B.1.351 and B.1.1.7 variants were reportedly recognized by nearly half of the unique spike-specific TCRs. The vaccine-associated CD4 TCRs covered the entire spike protein, and the dominant responses fell in regions 160-218 and 743-854.

Worth noting for this clone: Its binding antigen is unknown. Nothing much larger sits one base from this clone, and base qualities are not available.

The label giving this sample's time point can be read as: baseline before first vaccination. Vaccinee samples were obtained from the UK trials COV001 and COV002, which included a single-blind randomized controlled phase 2/3 trial of AZD1222 (ChAdOx1 nCoV-19) in healthy adults. Trial participant PBMC samples were collected at day 0 and day 28 after the second dose for TCRbeta chain sequencing. At the junction V is shortened by 4 bases and J by 4 bases, with 17 bases in between. Including cysteine and phenylalanine, the CDR3 has 16 amino acids. Of all the DNA, just the CDR3 is kept, 48 bases in frame from base 1. For CDR1 and CDR2, the germline V gene lists MNHNS and SASEGT. The CDR3 regions of human TCRbeta chains were analyzed by immunosequencing. In the original analysis: TCRs in the repertoires were compared against a reference library of SARS-CoV-2-specific TCRs that had been generated with the MIRA antigen-specificity platform. Breadth was defined as the fraction of unique TCRs that were SARS-CoV-2-associated, and depth was defined as the fraction of total T cells that were SARS-CoV-2-associated. Each spike-specific TCR was assigned to its reactive spike region and to a CD4 or CD8 class using the MIRA data. Log10-transformed breadth and depth values were compared by one-way ANOVA with Sidak's multiple comparisons tests. In TCRdb, the immuneACCESS table is reduced to in-frame sequences with V and J assigned. These tables do not hold every clone; where another copy was compared, an unresolved V gene accounts for under half, and the others remain unexplained. The V and J calls and clone size were taken over from that table, and D and trimming were inferred from the DNA. Recorded for this sample are 88,000 or so clones; around 90% of them occurred a single time. Of the sample, around 2% falls within the top ten clones.

The sequenced sample was peripheral blood, obtained on day 0 of AZD1222 vaccination. The V and J genes are TRBV6-1 and TRBJ2-1; the D gene is possibly TRBD1 or TRBD2, each agreeing over 5 bases. This sequence was found in an adult in good health. At the DNA level, the sequence is TGTGCCAGCAGTGCCGGGGCTCCGGGTGGGTACAATGAGCAGTTCTTC. Its coded protein is CASSAGAPGGYNEQFF.